These 29 T cell receptor beta chains were all obtained from the same sample, sequenced in a study of blood T cell repertoires in COVID-19. Some clones are missing from TCRdb's copy, which holds only in-frame ones; the method was immunoSEQ multiplex PCR. Of 120,000 or so clones detected, about nine tenths appear once; the ten largest clones hold roughly 8%. Sequencing used peripheral blood. All receptors come from a man between 65 and 79 years old who had recovered from COVID-19.

This clone was seen a single time. The chain carries TRBV18 and TRBJ1-3; D gene uncertain. The CDR3 totals 15 residues. Germline values: CDR1 KGHSH, CDR2 LQKENI. Trimming took 0 bases from V and 4 from J, leaving 10 bases between them. This chain's CDR3 is CASSPPSLKGNTIYF. In DNA form, the CDR3 reads TGTGCCAGCTCACCACCATCTCTAAAAGGAAACACCATATATTTT.

This chain uses TRBV9 with TRBJ2-1; TRBD1 agrees at 7 bases. In germline, CDR1 is SGDLS, CDR2 YYNGEE. The CDR3 loop spans 14 amino acids. The junction had 3 bases not matched to a gene; V was cut back by 6 bases and J by 0 bases. The CDR3 loop is CASKRDSSYNEQFF. The DNA for the CDR3 is TGTGCCAGCAAAAGGGACAGCTCCTACAATGAGCAGTTCTTC.

The table lists this clone with a count of one. The rearrangement links TRBV5-4 to TRBJ1-6, with 10 bases lining up with TRBD1. The junction had 5 bases not matched to a gene; V was cut back by 4 bases and J by 10 bases. The CDR3 is 14 amino acids. In germline, CDR1 is SGHNT, CDR2 YYREEE (reference sequence). This CDR3 is CASSMDRGWSPLHF. As DNA, the CDR3 is TGTGCCAGCAGCATGGACAGGGGGTGGTCACCCCTCCACTTT. Looking up the rest from reference TRBV5-4 and TRBJ1-6 gives the full variable domain: ETGVTQSPTHLIKTRGQQVTLRCSSQSGHNTVSWYQQALGQGPQFIFQYYREEENGRGNFPPRFSGLQFPNYSSELNVNALELDDSALYLCASSMDRGWSPLHFGNGTRLTVT.

The chain joins TRBV4-3 to TRBJ1-6; 7 positions match TRBD1. The CDR3 runs 14 residues. The V gene end was trimmed by 4 bases and the J gene end by 6 bases; junction bases not matched to a gene: 3. The V gene's germline CDR1 is LGHNA and CDR2 YSLEER. As DNA, the CDR3 is TGCGCCAGCAGCCTAAGACAGGGTAATTCACCCCTCCACTTT. It translates to CASSLRQGNSPLHF.

The V gene is TRBV7-3, the J gene TRBJ2-3, with 12 nucleotides matching TRBD2. The V gene end was trimmed by 0 bases and the J gene end by 0 bases; junction bases not matched to a gene: 10. This CDR3 spans 20 amino acids. The germline V gene has CDR1 SGHTA and CDR2 FQGTGA. The CDR3 loop reads CASSLTAWRTSGESTDTQYF. CDR3 sequence (DNA): TGTGCCAGCAGCTTAACAGCGTGGAGGACTAGCGGGGAGAGCACAGATACGCAGTATTTT.

This clone has just a few counts. The CDR3: CASSHAGTGASNYGYTF. CDR3 sequence (DNA): TGTGCCAGCAGCCACGCCGGGACAGGGGCCTCGAACTATGGCTACACCTTC. The chain joins TRBV3-1 (or the pseudogene TRBV3-2) to TRBJ1-2; TRBD1 agrees at 10 bases. The CDR3 has 17 residues. J was trimmed by 2 bases and V by 3 bases; bases with no gene match: 9. From germline, CDR1 is LGHDT and CDR2 YNNKEL (reference sequence).

This sequence joins TRBV11-2 and TRBJ2-7; 9 nucleotides match TRBD1. The junction had 5 bases not matched to a gene; V was cut back by 3 bases and J by 11 bases. Germline loops: CDR1 SGHAT, CDR2 FQNNGV. The CDR3 consists of 12 residues. The CDR3 sequence is CASSFARDREYF. The CDR3 DNA is TGTGCCAGCAGCTTTGCCCGGGACAGGGAGTACTTC.

The chain is built from TRBV7-8 and TRBJ2-1; tentatively, D is TRBD2 (5 bases). This CDR3 region has 12 residues. Germline CDR1 SGHVS, CDR2 FQNEAQ. V was shortened by 1 base and J by 15 bases, with 13 bases between the two germline ends. CDR3 sequence: CASSLGSEFMFF. The CDR3 nucleotides read TGTGCCAGCAGCTTAGGTAGCGAGTTTATGTTCTTC. The full variable domain, in which reference TRBV7-8 and TRBJ2-1 provide the parts outside the CDR3, is GAGVSQSPRYKVAKRGQDVALRCDPISGHVSLFWYQQALGQGPEFLTYFQNEAQLDKSGLPSDRFFAERPEGSVSTLKIQRTQQEDSAVYLCASSLGSEFMFFGPGTRLTVL.

The V gene is TRBV6-6, the J gene TRBJ1-1; TRBD1 aligns across 9 bases. Germline values: CDR1 MNHNY, CDR2 SVGAGI (reference sequence). The CDR3 loop spans 17 amino acids. Losses at the gene ends were 6 bases for V and 0 bases for J; bases not matched to a gene: 11. The CDR3 nucleotides read TGTGCCAGCAGCCGACCTAGGACAGGGGTGATGAACACTGAAGCTTTCTTT. Amino acid sequence: CASSRPRTGVMNTEAFF.

This clone was detected only once. The chain carries TRBV9 and TRBJ1-1; D ambiguous. Trimming took off 3 bases at V and 1 base at J, with 10 bases between the two ends. This CDR3 region has 14 residues. The germline V gene has CDR1 SGDLS and CDR2 YYNGEE. The CDR3 sequence is CASSAPGGNTEAFF. DNA of the CDR3: TGTGCCAGCAGCGCCCCCGGCGGGAACACTGAAGCTTTCTTT.

Concerning this clone: Germline is not matched at one junction end, which may reflect a read error. The sample has other DNA sequences that encode this CDR3 too. This chain links TRBV10-3 with TRBJ2-2; possibly TRBD1 for D (6 bases). The CDR3 runs to 14 residues. Germline V gives CDR1 ENHRY, CDR2 SYGVKD. The CDR3 sequence: CAISEVGDTGELFF. CDR3 in DNA: TGTGCCATCAGTGAAGTCGGGGACACCGGGGAACTGTTTTTT.

This chain uses TRBV11-2 with TRBJ1-2, with 8 bases fitting TRBD1. The CDR3 runs 14 residues. The junction had 5 bases not matched to a gene; V was cut back by 3 bases and J by 5 bases. Germline V gene lookup returns CDR1 SGHAT and CDR2 FQNNGV. CDR3 DNA: TGTGCCAGCAGCTTCTCAGGGGGCCCTTATGGCTACACCTTC. Translated, it gives CASSFSGGPYGYTF.

The chain employs TRBV7-2 and TRBJ1-2; unclear D gene. Looked up from germline, CDR1 is SGHTA and CDR2 is FQGNSA. This CDR3 is built from 15 residues. Trimming took off 1 base at V and 2 bases at J, with 11 bases between the two ends. The CDR3 sequence: CASSLVGVTNYGYTF. CDR3 nucleotides: TGTGCCAGCAGCTTAGTCGGGGTTACCAACTATGGCTACACCTTC.

The chain joins TRBV2 to TRBJ1-3, with 9 bases aligning to TRBD1. The CDR3 loop spans 12 amino acids. V shed 6 bases, J shed 8 bases, and the junction held 2 bases outside the gene matches. Per the germline V gene, CDR1 is SNHLY and CDR2 is FYNNEI. Written as DNA, the CDR3 is TGTGCCAGCAGGGACAGGGGTTACACCATATATTTT. Protein: CASRDRGYTIYF.

CDR3 coding DNA: TGTGCCAGCAGCAACCGGGACAGAGTACGGGAAAAACTGTTTTTT. Protein sequence: CASSNRDRVREKLFF. The chain carries TRBV5-4 and TRBJ1-4; 7 bases fit TRBD1. Trimming took 4 bases from V and 8 from J; bases not matched to a gene: 11. The CDR3 sequence is 15 residues long. Per germline, CDR1 SGHNT and CDR2 YYREEE (reference sequence).

The chain has TRBV4-2 and TRBJ2-1, with unresolved D. Deletions cut 2 bases from V and 0 bases from J, with 2 bases between. Germline V lookup: CDR1 LGHNA, CDR2 YNFKEQ. CDR3 length: 13 residues. The CDR3 sequence: CASSQRSYNEQFF. In DNA, the CDR3 is TGTGCCAGCAGCCAACGCTCCTACAATGAGCAGTTCTTC.

J is TRBJ1-4 and V is TRBV5-6, with D unresolved. The germline V and J ends were trimmed by 2 bases and 4 bases, with 9 bases remaining between them. The CDR3 spans 14 residues. From germline, CDR1 is SGHDT and CDR2 YYEEEE. The CDR3 nucleotides are TGTGCCAGCAGCTTACCGGGAATTAATGAAAAACTGTTTTTT. Encoded protein: CASSLPGINEKLFF.

V usage is TRBV5-1 and J usage is TRBJ2-3, with D possibly TRBD1 on 5 matching bases. The germline V gene has CDR1 SGHRS and CDR2 YFSETQ. The CDR3 has 14 residues. V dropped 1 base and J dropped 1 base, with 7 bases sitting between them. CDR3 DNA sequence: TGCGCCAGCAGCTTGCTGGGGCGCACAGATACGCAGTATTTT. Its translation: CASSLLGRTDTQYF.

This clone was seen only a few times. This rearrangement joins TRBV7-9 to TRBJ1-6, with D possibly matching TRBD1 (5 bases). There are 15 residues in the CDR3. Germline V CDR1 and CDR2: SEHNR, FQNEAQ (reference sequence). Trimming pared 5 bases from V and 10 bases from J, leaving 18 bases between. In DNA form, the CDR3 reads TGTGCCAGCAGCCCAATGGGCAGGGATTACTCACCCCTCCACTTT. Residues: CASSPMGRDYSPLHF.

The V gene is TRBV9, the J gene TRBJ2-5, with TRBD2 matching over 13 bases. The CDR3 runs to 20 residues. The germline V gene encodes CDR1 SGDLS and CDR2 YYNGEE. Unmatched junction bases numbered 16, after V lost 3 bases and J lost 2 bases. The CDR3 protein is CASSARGLAGEVALQETQYF. DNA of the CDR3: TGTGCCAGCAGCGCCCGCGGACTAGCGGGGGAAGTGGCCCTTCAAGAGACCCAGTACTTC.

The V and J genes are TRBV30 and TRBJ1-6; 7 positions match TRBD1. CDR3 size: 12 residues. V was clipped by 4 bases and J by 6 bases; unmatched bases: 0. The germline gives CDR1 GTSNPN, CDR2 SVGIG (reference sequence). CDR3 loop: CAWNRGNSPLHF. For the CDR3, the DNA is TGTGCCTGGAACAGGGGTAATTCACCCCTCCACTTT.

The chain's CDR3 is CASSGQGAGTEAFF. Written as DNA, the CDR3 is TGTGCCAGCAGCGGACAGGGGGCTGGAACTGAAGCTTTCTTT. The genes are TRBV9 and TRBJ1-1; 10 bases fit TRBD1. CDR3 size: 14 residues. Per the germline V gene, CDR1 is SGDLS and CDR2 is YYNGEE. V was pared by 3 bases and J by 5 bases, with 4 bases of the junction left unmatched.

V gene TRBV6-2 or TRBV6-3 combines with J gene TRBJ1-6; 7 bases are a match to TRBD1. Trimming cost V 5 bases and J 14 bases; bases outside gene matches: 9. This CDR3 region has 13 residues. Looked up from germline, CDR1 is MNHEY and CDR2 is SVGEGT. The CDR3 loop is CASSRAGGRTLHF. CDR3 DNA sequence: TGTGCCAGCAGTCGGGCAGGGGGTCGGACCCTCCACTTT.

The chain couples TRBV7-2 to TRBJ2-7; TRBD2 aligns across 10 bases. The CDR3 runs to 17 residues. CDR1 and CDR2 from the germline V gene are SGHTA and FQGNSA. Germline trimming cut 5 bases from V and 0 bases from J; bases unmatched to any gene: 10. The CDR3, as DNA: TGTGCCAGCAGCAAAACTAGCGGGGCTTCCCGCTCCTACGAGCAGTACTTC. It codes for CASSKTSGASRSYEQYF.

This rearrangement joins TRBV18 to TRBJ2-7; the match to TRBD2 covers 12 bases. V was clipped by 1 base and J by 6 bases; unmatched bases: 7. CDR1 is KGHSH and CDR2 is LQKENI in the germline V gene. There are 16 residues in the CDR3. CDR3 residues: CASSPRSTSGSGEQYF. Here the CDR3 DNA reads TGTGCCAGCTCACCACGGTCGACTAGCGGGAGTGGCGAGCAGTACTTC.

This chain uses TRBV28 with TRBJ2-5; 7 positions agree with TRBD1. CDR3 length equals 13 residues. V lost 4 bases to trimming and J lost 1 base; unmatched junction nucleotides: 0. Germline loops: CDR1 MDHEN, CDR2 SYDVKM. For the CDR3, the DNA is TGTGCCAGCAGTTGGGACAGCCAAGAGACCCAGTACTTC. Amino acid sequence: CASSWDSQETQYF.

This CDR3 reads CASSAGGSTDTQYF. CDR3 DNA sequence: TGTGCCAGCAGCGCGGGGGGTAGCACAGATACGCAGTATTTT. The rearrangement uses TRBV6-4 and TRBJ2-3; 8 positions agree with TRBD2. Trimming at V came to 6 bases and at J to 0 bases, leaving 2 bases not matched to a gene. Looked up from germline, CDR1 is MRHNA and CDR2 is SNTAGT. The CDR3 has 14 amino acids.

V is TRBV27 and J is TRBJ1-1; 8 nucleotides match TRBD1. Germline V gene sequence: CDR1 MNHEY, CDR2 SMNVEV (reference sequence). Trimming at V came to 4 bases and at J to 0 bases, leaving 7 bases not matched to a gene. The CDR3 spans 16 residues. The CDR3 nucleotides are TGTGCCAGCAGTTCTCCCCGGACAGGGATGAACACTGAAGCTTTCTTT. This translates into CASSSPRTGMNTEAFF.

The chain links TRBV5-1 to TRBJ2-3, with D unclear. Looked up from germline, CDR1 is SGHRS and CDR2 is YFSETQ. Between the trimmed V and J ends, which lost 0 bases and 4 bases, there was a span of 9 bases. This CDR3 spans 14 amino acids. The chain's CDR3 is CASSLAPQADTQYF. The DNA for the CDR3 is TGCGCCAGCAGCTTGGCCCCTCAGGCAGATACGCAGTATTTT. Supplemented by reference TRBV5-1 and TRBJ2-3, the full variable domain reads KAGVTQTPRYLIKTRGQQVTLSCSPISGHRSVSWYQQTPGQGLQFLFEYFSETQRNKGNFPGRFSGRQFSNSRSEMNVSTLELGDSALYLCASSLAPQADTQYFGPGTRLTVL.